This T cell receptor (beta chain) was recorded in a study of high-grade serous ovarian cancer treatment subgroups listed by TCRdb under 2021. The study in broad terms: A mean of around 13,000 reads and fewer than 8,500 unique TCR beta rearrangements per sample was generated by sequencing. TCR beta repertoires were profiled in patients with high-grade serous ovarian cancer who were grouped, under a laparoscopic triage algorithm, by complete gross resection or by neoadjuvant chemotherapy response. A cohort of some 30 patients was included: about 10 with no residual disease after primary surgery (R0), about 10 who were excellent NACT responders, and about 10 who were poor NACT responders. Each patient contributed one primary tumor and two metastatic tumor samples, giving some 97 samples in total. The research as a whole found: Bulk tumor TCR sequencing lacked spatial information, limiting insight into HGSC tumor complexity and diversity. TCR clonal relatedness showed a positive correlation with neoantigen level and a trend toward positive correlation with copy number variation and mutation load from whole-genome sequencing. The TCR repertoire analyses centered on CDR3, leaving CDR1 and CDR2 unanalyzed. Repertoire similarity ranging from about 0.1 to 0.85 was observed between tumors from the same patient, whereas almost no similarity was observed between different patients.

Comments on this clone: Its antigen has not been determined. Base qualities are not at hand, and no much larger clone is one base apart.

The approximately 98 tumor samples underwent high-throughput TCR profiling using ImmunoSEQ. Under the source paper's analysis protocol: Richness (unique productive sequences), clonality, evenness and relatedness were included as repertoire diversity metrics, and similarity between samples was assessed with the Bhattacharyya coefficient. Conclusions stayed consistent in a sensitivity analysis that left out TCRs with fewer than two reads. TCRdb stores this immuneACCESS table with in-frame sequences only. Part of the clones is absent; in the studies checked, under half of the shortfall reflects unresolved V genes, and no reason is known for the rest. V, J and clone size were drawn from that table, and D and trimming were deduced from the DNA. The sample yields 4,300 or so clones; more than 65% were counted once. Jointly, the top ten make up approximately 12% of the sample. Tumor samples were collected prior to definitive surgery or chemotherapy. Genomic DNA extraction was performed by the MD Anderson Biospecimen Extraction Resource, and TCR sequencing was carried out by the MD Anderson Cancer Genomics Laboratory.

The sample comprised tumor tissue. This TCR was sampled from a human donor with high-grade serous ovarian cancer.

The DNA sequence is TGCGCCAGCAGTCTTAACTACGAGCAGTACTTC. Its amino acids are CASSLNYEQYF. Rearrangement joined TRBV23-1 to TRBJ2-7; the D gene lacks a confident call. TRBV23-1 is sorted into the ORF group, with uncertain function. V drops 4 bases and J drops 3 bases, leaving 4 bases in between. The CDR3 numbers 11 residues from cysteine through phenylalanine. The DNA shown is the 33-base CDR3, in frame from base 1.